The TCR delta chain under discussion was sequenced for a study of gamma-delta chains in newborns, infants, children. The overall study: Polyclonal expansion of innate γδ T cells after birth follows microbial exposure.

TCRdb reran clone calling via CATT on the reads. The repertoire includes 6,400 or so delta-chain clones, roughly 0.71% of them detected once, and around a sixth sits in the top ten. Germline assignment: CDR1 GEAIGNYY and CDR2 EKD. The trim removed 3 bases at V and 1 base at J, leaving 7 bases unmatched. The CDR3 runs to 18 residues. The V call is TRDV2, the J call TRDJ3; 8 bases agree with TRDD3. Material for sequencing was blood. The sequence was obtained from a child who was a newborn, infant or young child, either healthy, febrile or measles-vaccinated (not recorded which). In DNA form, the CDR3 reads TGTGCCTGTGACCTACTGGGGGCTATTTCCTGGGACACCCGACAGATGTTTTTC. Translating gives CACDLLGAISWDTRQMFF.